Listed below are T cell receptor beta chains from one sample, sequenced in a study of lymphopenia after photon versus proton radiotherapy. Data came from immunoSEQ multiplex PCR; TCRdb stores just in-frame clones and leaves some out. The table shows 75,000 to 90,000 clones, with 83% occurring only once. The source was peripheral blood, collected from a patient treated with proton-based radiotherapy. The receptors here all came from a man aged 55 to 70 with pancreatic cancer. The CDR3 runs from the conserved cysteine through the conserved F or W. A D gene is named only where the DNA matches it firmly. Clone size appears in some rows only: once, few, many, or a class for an expanded clone.

j_gene,abundance,v_gene,d_gene,CDR3aa,CDR3nt
TRBJ2-6,NA,TRBV6-5,NA,CASRTDSGANVLTF,TGTGCCAGCAGGACGGACTCTGGGGCCAACGTCCTGACTTTC
TRBJ2-7,NA,TRBV27,NA,CASSRADPPYEQYF,TGTGCCAGCAGTAGAGCGGACCCACCCTACGAGCAGTACTTC
TRBJ2-5,once,TRBV5-6,NA,CASSLNLETQYF,TGTGCCAGCAGCTTGAATTTAGAGACCCAGTACTTC
TRBJ2-7,NA,TRBV15,NA,CATSRDPWAYEQYF,TGTGCCACCAGCAGAGATCCCTGGGCCTACGAGCAGTACTTC
TRBJ1-5,NA,TRBV6-1,NA,CASSVTGQPQHF,TGTGCCAGCAGCGTCACGGGTCAGCCCCAGCATTTT
TRBJ2-7,once,TRBV2,NA,CASSDGQGYLYEQYF,TGTGCCAGCAGTGACGGGCAGGGATACCTCTACGAGCAGTACTTC
TRBJ1-5,NA,TRBV4-2,NA,CASSQETQGQPQHF,TGTGCCAGCAGCCAAGAGACTCAGGGGCAGCCCCAGCATTTT
TRBJ2-3,NA,TRBV7-9,NA,CASSLVEAQGNALTDTQYF,TGTGCCAGCAGCTTAGTAGAGGCACAGGGAAATGCCCTAACAGATACGCAGTATTTT
TRBJ1-5,NA,TRBV7-8,TRBD1,CASSFEGRGRRNQPQHF,TGTGCCAGCAGCTTCGAGGGCAGGGGGCGTAGGAATCAGCCCCAGCATTTT
TRBJ2-7,NA,TRBV13,TRBD1,CASSSYRGPRYEQYF,TGTGCCAGCAGCTCCTACAGGGGGCCGAGGTACGAGCAGTACTTC
TRBJ1-5,NA,TRBV10-3,NA,CAISERTDTRPQHF,TGTGCCATCAGTGAAAGGACAGATACAAGGCCCCAGCATTTT
TRBJ1-5,NA,TRBV7-8,TRBD1,CASTSTRDRASNQPQHF,TGTGCCAGCACATCGACCAGAGACAGGGCGAGCAATCAGCCCCAGCATTTT
TRBJ2-5,NA,TRBV11-1,TRBD1,CASSHRDRAQETQYF,TGTGCCAGCAGTCACCGGGACAGGGCCCAAGAGACCCAGTACTTC
TRBJ2-3,NA,TRBV11-1,NA,CASSSPDGGLATDTQYF,TGTGCCAGCAGTTCCCCGGACGGGGGGCTGGCCACAGATACGCAGTATTTT
TRBJ1-5,NA,TRBV5-1,NA,CASSLVGGNNQPQHF,TGCGCCAGCAGCTTGGTCGGTGGTAACAATCAGCCCCAGCATTTT
TRBJ1-4,NA,TRBV28,TRBD1,CASSLSPGTGGWNEKLFF,TGTGCCAGCAGTTTATCTCCCGGGACAGGGGGCTGGAATGAAAAACTGTTTTTT